The clone carrying this T cell receptor (beta chain) was picked up many times. The antigen is unknown. The CDR3 regions of TCR beta were amplified from RNA transcripts. In the first-round RT-PCR of the TCR CDR3, the HTBI primer set was used. TCRdb ran MiXCR on the multiplex PCR reads and lists one entry per CDR3 protein. The table records hundreds of thousands of distinct CDR3 sequences, about 14% of them present only once. The germline V gene has CDR1 SGHTA and CDR2 FQGNSA. The CDR3 has 14 amino acids. V lost 1 base and J lost 0, with 6 bases in between. The data were taken from a study of T cells in Graves' hyperthyroidism and ophthalmopathy. Study results and caveats: Ophthalmopathy prediction by the model preceded onset by a median about 6.3 months. Ophthalmopathy could be told apart from stable hyperthyroidism with a 13 V-J model.

The chain recombines TRBV7-2 with TRBJ1-1; no definite D call. Sequencing was performed on blood. This receptor was identified in a woman aged 45-65 years with Graves' ophthalmopathy. The CDR3 DNA sequence: TGTGCCAGCAGCTTAGGGGAAGTGAACACTGAAGCTTTCTTT. Translation: CASSLGEVNTEAFF.